One sample yielded the 5 T cell receptor beta chains listed below, sequenced in a study of response to subunit inactivated influenza vaccine. MiXCR was run by TCRdb on the RT-PCR reads, yielding one entry per CDR3 protein. This sample has about 800,000 distinct CDR3 sequences, with over 20% found just once. The input for sequencing was PBMCs from blood, taken roughly 5 days after vaccination. The receptors were sampled from a man in his fifties or sixties who received an inactivated influenza vaccine.

The chain couples TRBV7-9 to TRBJ1-1; D is undetermined. This CDR3 is built from 15 residues. CDR1 is SEHNR, CDR2 FQNEAQ, per germline (reference sequence). V lost 6 bases and J 7 bases, leaving 21 bases between the germline ends. CDR3 bases: TGTGCCAGCAGGAAAGCCAGGATGGGGTTGGATGAAGCTTTCTTT. Its translation is CASRKARMGLDEAFF. Variable domain in full (rest from reference TRBV7-9 and TRBJ1-1): DTGVSQNPRHKITKRGQNVTFRCDPISEHNRLYWYRQTLGQGPEFLTYFQNEAQLEKSRLLSDRFSAERPKGSFSTLEIQRTEQGDSAMYLCASRKARMGLDEAFFGQGTRLTVV.

This clonotype was picked up a small number of times. The V call is TRBV28, the J call TRBJ2-3; D is undetermined. Germline V CDR1 and CDR2: MDHEN, SYDVKM. Trimming took off 10 bases at V and 5 bases at J, with 16 bases between the two ends. CDR3 length: 13 residues. This CDR3 reads CATQPGLGDTQYF. The DNA of the CDR3 is TGTGCCACTCAGCCGGGCCTGGGAGATACGCAGTATTTT. The entire variable domain, with the rest obtained from reference TRBV28 and TRBJ2-3, is as follows: DVKVTQSSRYLVKRTGEKVFLECVQDMDHENMFWYRQDPGLGLRLIYFSYDVKMKEKGDIPEGYSVSREKKERFSLILESASTNQTSMYLCATQPGLGDTQYFGPGTRLTVL.

The chain employs TRBV7-9 and TRBJ2-7; no reliable D call. The V gene's germline CDR1 is SEHNR and CDR2 FQNEAQ (reference sequence). The CDR3 has 12 amino acids. The germline V and J ends were trimmed by 6 bases and 3 bases, with 9 bases remaining between them. The CDR3 loop reads CASSLQSYEQYF. DNA for the CDR3: TGTGCCAGCAGTCTACAGAGCTACGAGCAGTACTTC.

This clonotype came up a few times. This chain joins TRBV5-1 and TRBJ2-3; D might be TRBD1 (6 bases). V lost 0 bases, J lost 4 bases, and 15 bases lay in between. The CDR3 loop spans 16 amino acids. Germline CDR1 is SGHRS and CDR2 is YFSETQ. The CDR3 here is CASSLAPLQGSDTQYF. The CDR3 DNA is TGCGCCAGCAGCTTGGCCCCTTTACAGGGTTCAGATACGCAGTATTTT.

The chain recombines TRBV7-2 with TRBJ2-2; 8 nucleotides line up with TRBD1. CDR3 length equals 17 residues. After removal of 3 bases from V and 2 bases from J, the junction contained 8 bases not matched to a gene. Germline V gene data show CDR1 as SGHTA and CDR2 as FQGNSA. This CDR3 is CASSFSRDRLNTGELFF. CDR3 bases: TGTGCCAGCAGCTTTAGCCGGGACAGGCTAAACACCGGGGAGCTGTTTTTT.